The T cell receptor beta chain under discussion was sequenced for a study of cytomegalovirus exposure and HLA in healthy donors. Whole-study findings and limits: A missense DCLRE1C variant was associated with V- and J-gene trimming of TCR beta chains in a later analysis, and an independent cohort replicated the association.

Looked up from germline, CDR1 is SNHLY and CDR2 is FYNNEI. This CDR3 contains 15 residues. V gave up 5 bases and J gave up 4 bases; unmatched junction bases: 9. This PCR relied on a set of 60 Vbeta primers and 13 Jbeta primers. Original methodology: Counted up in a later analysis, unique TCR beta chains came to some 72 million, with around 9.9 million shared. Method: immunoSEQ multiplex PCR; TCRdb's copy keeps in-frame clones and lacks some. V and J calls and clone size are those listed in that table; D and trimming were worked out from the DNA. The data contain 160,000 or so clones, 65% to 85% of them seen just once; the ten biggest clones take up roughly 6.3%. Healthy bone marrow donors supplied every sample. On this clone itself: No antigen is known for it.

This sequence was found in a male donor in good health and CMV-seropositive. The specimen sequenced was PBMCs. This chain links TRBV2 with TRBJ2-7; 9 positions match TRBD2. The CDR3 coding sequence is TGTGCCAGCAGTACCCTGGGACTAGCTAATTACGAGCAGTACTTC. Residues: CASSTLGLANYEQYF.